A single sample gave rise to the 5 T cell receptor beta chains below, sequenced in a study of blood T cell repertoires in COVID-19. The table came from immunoSEQ multiplex PCR; TCRdb's copy has only in-frame clones and leaves some out. Here the sample spans some 21,000 clones, more than 85% being singletons. Sample: peripheral blood. The receptor source for this set is a man in his 70s with active COVID-19.

The gene calls are TRBV29-1 and TRBJ2-1, with TRBD1 matching over 9 bases. V shed 7 bases and J 0 bases; nucleotides not matched to a gene: 10. Per germline, CDR1 SQVTM and CDR2 ANQGSEA. This CDR3 spans 16 amino acids. The DNA of the CDR3 is TGCAGCGCAACGCTACAGGGGGCGAGCTCCTACAATGAGCAGTTCTTC. As protein: CSATLQGASSYNEQFF.

This clone was seen more than once but under ten times. The V and J genes are TRBV5-8 and TRBJ1-5; D gene uncertain. CDR1 is SGHTS and CDR2 is YDEGEE in the germline V gene. The CDR3 is made up of 15 amino acids. Trimming removed 1 base from V and 0 bases from J, with 8 bases in between. This chain's CDR3 is CASSLRAYSNQPQHF. The DNA of the CDR3 is TGTGCCAGCAGCTTGCGAGCATATAGCAATCAGCCCCAGCATTTT.

The J gene is TRBJ2-7, the V gene TRBV6-5; the match to TRBD1 covers 9 bases. This CDR3 is 14 amino acids long. The V gene end was trimmed by 5 bases and the J gene end by 1 base; junction bases not matched to a gene: 3. CDR1 and CDR2 from the germline V gene are MNHEY and SVGAGI. The CDR3 reads CASSRGTGSYEQYF. CDR3 bases: TGTGCCAGCAGTCGGGGGACAGGGTCCTACGAGCAGTACTTC.

The chain recombines TRBV12-2 with TRBJ1-1. TRBV12-2 is a pseudogene. The CDR3 length is 13 residues. CDR3 sequence: CASRLASRYEAFF. The CDR3 bases are TGTGCAAGTCGCTTAGCGAGCCGTTATGAAGCTTTCTTT.

V and J are TRBV21-1 and TRBJ2-7; TRBD1, the table's D call, lacks a check against the DNA. TRBV21-1 is flagged as a pseudogene. This CDR3 has 14 residues. CDR3: CASSKRQGYYEQYF. CDR3 sequence (DNA): TGTGCCAGCAGCAAAAGGCAGGGCTACTACGAGCAGTACTTC.